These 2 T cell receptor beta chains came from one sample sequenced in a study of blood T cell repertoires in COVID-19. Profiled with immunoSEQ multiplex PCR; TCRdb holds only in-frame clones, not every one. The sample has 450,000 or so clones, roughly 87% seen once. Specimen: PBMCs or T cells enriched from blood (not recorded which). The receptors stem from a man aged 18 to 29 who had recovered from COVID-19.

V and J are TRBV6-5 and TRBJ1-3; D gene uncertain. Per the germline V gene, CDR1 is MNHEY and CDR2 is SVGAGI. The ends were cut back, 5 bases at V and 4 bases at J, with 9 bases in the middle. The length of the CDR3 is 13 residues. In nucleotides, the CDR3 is TGTGCCAGCAGTCCGTTTTTCGGAAACACCATATATTTT. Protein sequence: CASSPFFGNTIYF.

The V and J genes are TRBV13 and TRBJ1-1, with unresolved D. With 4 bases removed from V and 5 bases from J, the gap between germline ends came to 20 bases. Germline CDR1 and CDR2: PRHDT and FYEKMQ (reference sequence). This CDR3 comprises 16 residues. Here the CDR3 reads CASSSSVGGWWTEAFF. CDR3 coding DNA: TGTGCCAGCAGCTCCTCGGTGGGAGGGTGGTGGACTGAAGCTTTCTTT.